The 20 T cell receptor beta chains in this list originate from one sample, sequenced in a study of regulatory T cells in long-lasting Graves disease. Sequencing libraries for TCR beta were prepared with iRepertoire HTBI primers and Arm-PCR of CDR3 regions. TCRdb re-called the multiplex PCR reads with MiXCR, one entry per CDR3 protein. The sample records about 300,000 distinct CDR3 sequences, roughly a fifth being singletons. The time point is: persistent/refractory GD, antithyroid drugs over 5 years with positive TRAb. After RNA was extracted from PBMCs, the TCR library was made from it. Sequenced material: peripheral blood mononuclear cells (PBMCs), taken when the disease was refractory, from a patient treated with antithyroid drugs. The origin of the receptors is a female donor with Graves disease.

The rearrangement links TRBV15 to TRBJ2-3; D is unclear. Germline V CDR1 and CDR2: LNHNV, YYDKDF (reference sequence). V was cut by 0 bases and J by 3 bases, with 10 bases left in between. CDR3 size: 15 residues. The chain's CDR3 is CATSRDMQETDTQYF. The CDR3 coding sequence is TGTGCCACCAGCAGAGATATGCAGGAGACAGATACGCAGTATTTT.

This clonotype has ten or more counts. The chain has TRBV7-8 and TRBJ1-2; possibly TRBD1 for D (6 bases). Per the germline V gene, CDR1 is SGHVS and CDR2 is FQNEAQ. The CDR3 covers 15 residues. The ends were cut back, 3 bases at V and 4 bases at J, with 15 bases in the middle. The CDR3 DNA reads as TGTGCCAGCAGCTTCCACAGGGAGGAGGCCTATGGCTACACCTTC. It translates to CASSFHREEAYGYTF.

The DNA for the CDR3 is TGTGCCAGTAAAGACGCGTACAATGAGCAGTTCTTC. It is translated as CASKDAYNEQFF. The chain is built from TRBV19 and TRBJ2-1; no definite D call. The CDR3 runs to 12 residues. Deletions cut 7 bases from V and 4 bases from J, with 8 bases between. Germline V gene data show CDR1 as LNHDA and CDR2 as SQIVND (reference sequence).

This clonotype was detected only a few times. The V gene is TRBV7-3, the J gene TRBJ2-2; TRBD1 is a possible D gene (6 bases). The length of the CDR3 is 15 residues. V was shortened by 5 bases and J by 3 bases, with 13 bases between the two germline ends. CDR1 and CDR2 (germline): SGHTA, FQGTGA. The DNA for the CDR3 is TGTGCCAGCAGCCCCTCAGGGGTTGACACCGGGGAGCTGTTTTTT. This translates into CASSPSGVDTGELFF.

This clonotype appeared many times. This chain connects TRBV30 to TRBJ1-2; 7 bases are shared with TRBD1. The ends lost 6 bases at V and 7 bases at J; junction bases unmatched: 5. Looked up from germline, CDR1 is GTSNPN and CDR2 is SVGIG (reference sequence). The CDR3 totals 11 residues. CDR3 sequence reads: CACPAGGGYTF. CDR3 nucleotide sequence: TGTGCCTGCCCCGCAGGGGGTGGCTACACCTTC.

Turning to this clonotype: Just one base apart from a much larger clone, this may be a read error. V usage is TRBV6-1 and J usage is TRBJ2-7, with D unclear. Looked up from germline, CDR1 is MNHNS and CDR2 is SASEGT. Trimming pared 2 bases from V and 0 bases from J, leaving 23 bases between. The CDR3 consists of 19 residues. CDR3 nucleotide sequence: TGTGCCAGCAGTGAATTTTGGGGTGACCTCTTTCAAATCTCCTACGAGCAGTACTTC. Amino acids: CASSEFWGDLFQISYEQYF.

This chain connects TRBV20-1 to TRBJ2-7; tentatively, D is TRBD2 (5 bases). In germline, CDR1 is DFQATT, CDR2 SNEGSKA (reference sequence). This CDR3 region has 14 residues. Trimming pared 5 bases from V and 2 bases from J, leaving 16 bases between. The CDR3 protein is CSAHIFGGPYEQYF. The DNA of the CDR3 is TGCAGTGCTCACATCTTTGGCGGGCCCTACGAGCAGTACTTC.

Of note for this clonotype: A much larger clone lies one base from this, so it may be a read error. J is TRBJ1-2 and V is TRBV24-1; D is unresolved. The CDR3 loop spans 13 amino acids. Trimming took off 5 bases at V and 4 bases at J, with 10 bases between the two ends. Germline V gives CDR1 KGHDR, CDR2 SFDVKD. The chain's CDR3 is CATSVSDSYGYTF. As DNA, the CDR3 is TGTGCCACCAGTGTGTCTGATTCCTATGGCTACACCTTC.

This clonotype was seen only a few times. This chain joins TRBV27 and TRBJ2-1; TRBD2 matches 12 bases. The CDR3 is made up of 19 amino acids. Germline V gene data show CDR1 as MNHEY and CDR2 as SMNVEV (reference sequence). V dropped 4 bases and J dropped 6; count of bases not matched to a gene: 16. This chain's CDR3 is CASSSRLAGVYIRGNEQFF. CDR3 nucleotides: TGTGCCAGCAGTTCTCGACTAGCGGGAGTTTATATTAGGGGCAATGAGCAGTTCTTC.

V is TRBV20-1 and J is TRBJ2-5; a possible D gene is TRBD2 (5 bases). Between the trimmed V and J ends, which lost 5 bases and 0 bases, there was a span of 16 bases. CDR3 length equals 15 residues. Germline loops: CDR1 DFQATT, CDR2 SNEGSKA (reference sequence). CDR3 sequence (DNA): TGCAGTGCTGGCTACCTCGGGCGGGACCAAGAGACCCAGTACTTC. Its protein is CSAGYLGRDQETQYF.

This clonotype showed up many times. The chain has TRBV30 and TRBJ1-2; 7 nucleotides align to TRBD1. Trimming cost V 0 bases and J 6 bases; bases outside gene matches: 1. The CDR3 runs 12 residues. Germline-derived CDR1 and CDR2 are GTSNPN and SVGIG (reference sequence). Here the CDR3 DNA reads TGTGCCTGGAGTGTAGGACAGGATGGCTACACCTTC. The encoded protein is CAWSVGQDGYTF.

There are many counts of this clonotype. V usage is TRBV28 and J usage is TRBJ1-2; the D gene is possibly TRBD1 (6 bases). The CDR3 consists of 13 residues. The V end lost 7 bases, the J end lost 4 bases, and 13 bases lay between the germline ends. From germline, CDR1 is MDHEN and CDR2 SYDVKM. CDR3 DNA: TGTGCCAGCATCGCCCGGGGGCTCTATGGCTACACCTTC. It is translated as CASIARGLYGYTF.

This clonotype was observed a few times. The V gene is TRBV15, the J gene TRBJ1-1; D gene unclear. V lost 1 base and J 2 bases, leaving 14 bases between the germline ends. CDR1 and CDR2 (germline): LNHNV, YYDKDF (reference sequence). The length of the CDR3 is 16 residues. The DNA for the CDR3 is TGTGCCACCAGCAGAGGGATGGGGTTTGGTAACACTGAAGCTTTCTTT. The encoded protein is CATSRGMGFGNTEAFF.

This clonotype was counted ten times or more. CDR3 nucleotide sequence: TGTGCCAGCAGCTTAGCCGGACAGGGCTTCGACGAGCAGTACTTC. Translating it yields CASSLAGQGFDEQYF. The rearrangement uses TRBV7-9 and TRBJ2-7; 8 positions agree with TRBD1. The CDR3 totals 15 residues. Germline V CDR1 and CDR2: SEHNR, FQNEAQ (reference sequence). V dropped 0 bases and J dropped 5; count of bases not matched to a gene: 6.

This clonotype was seen only a few times. V gene TRBV7-2 combines with J gene TRBJ1-1; TRBD1 is a possible D gene (5 bases). With 6 bases removed from V and 4 bases from J, the gap between germline ends came to 18 bases. CDR3 length: 15 residues. Germline V lookup: CDR1 SGHTA, CDR2 FQGNSA. The CDR3 DNA follows: TGTGCCAGCAGTCTTGGTGGGGGGGGGGGCACTGAAGCTTTCTTT. It codes for CASSLGGGGGTEAFF.

V and J are TRBV5-1 and TRBJ2-2; D is perhaps TRBD1 (5 bases). CDR1 and CDR2 (germline): SGHRS, YFSETQ. The CDR3 totals 15 residues. The V end lost 0 bases, the J end lost 4 bases, and 10 bases lay between the germline ends. In DNA, the CDR3 is TGCGCCAGCAGCTTGGGTGCAGGGATCACCGGGGAGCTGTTTTTT. Amino acid sequence: CASSLGAGITGELFF.

Of note for this clonotype: A much bigger clone sits one base away, suggesting this may be a read error. The chain links TRBV6-1 to TRBJ1-3, with a weak D call TRBD1 (5 bases). Germline CDR1 reads MNHNS; CDR2 reads SASEGT. This CDR3 spans 15 amino acids. CDR3 loop: CASRPPGTSRNTLYF. Here the CDR3 DNA reads TGTGCCAGCCGCCCTCCAGGGACCTCTCGCAACACCTTATATTTT.

This clonotype was recorded at least ten times. The chain joins TRBV7-2 to TRBJ2-7; 12 bases map to TRBD2. Germline assignment: CDR1 SGHTA and CDR2 FQGNSA. The CDR3 sequence is 17 residues long. The V gene end was trimmed by 1 base and the J gene end by 3 bases; junction bases not matched to a gene: 7. The CDR3 loop is CASSLGRTSGRYYEQYF. For the CDR3, the DNA is TGTGCCAGCAGCTTAGGTCGTACTAGCGGGAGGTACTACGAGCAGTACTTC.

This clonotype was seen at least ten times. This chain links TRBV12-3 or TRBV12-4 with TRBJ2-7; weak D call: TRBD2 (5 bases). This CDR3 spans 14 amino acids. The ends were cut back, 4 bases at V and 0 bases at J, with 10 bases in the middle. The CDR3: CASSSPGISYEQYF. Written as DNA, the CDR3 is TGTGCCAGCAGTTCACCCGGGATCTCCTACGAGCAGTACTTC.

This clonotype was detected ten times or more. This sequence joins TRBV5-5 and TRBJ1-5; TRBD1 agrees at 9 bases. After removal of 2 bases from V and 8 bases from J, the junction contained 5 bases not matched to a gene. Germline lookup yields CDR1 SGHKS and CDR2 YYEKEE (reference sequence). The CDR3 contains 14 residues. The CDR3 DNA reads as TGTGCCAGCAGCTTAACGGACAGGGGAGAGCCCCAGCATTTT. Protein sequence: CASSLTDRGEPQHF.